Following are 3 T cell receptor beta chains from one sample sequenced in a study. Each CDR3 protein gets one entry after TCRdb re-called the 5' RACE reads with MiXCR. The table includes 32,000 or so distinct CDR3 sequences, 27% detected once. Tregs were sorted as CD4+CD25+CD127-/low cells. The sample comprised tumor-infiltrating Tregs sorted from the breast tumor. The receptors here all came from a female donor with breast cancer.

The chain has TRBV5-1 and TRBJ1-1, with D uncertain. This CDR3 is 14 amino acids long. Germline assignment: CDR1 SGHRS and CDR2 YFSETQ. V dropped 0 bases and J dropped 6 bases, with 12 bases sitting between them. In DNA, the CDR3 is TGCGCCAGCAGCTTGGTTGAACAGTCCGCTGAAGCTTTCTTT. Protein: CASSLVEQSAEAFF. Drawing the rest from reference TRBV5-1 and TRBJ1-1, the complete variable domain is KAGVTQTPRYLIKTRGQQVTLSCSPISGHRSVSWYQQTPGQGLQFLFEYFSETQRNKGNFPGRFSGRQFSNSRSEMNVSTLELGDSALYLCASSLVEQSAEAFFGQGTRLTVV.

A remark on this clonotype: With a much larger clone just one base away, this may be a read error. The final CDR3 position lacks the conserved phenylalanine or tryptophan, pointing to a likely read error. The J gene is TRBJ1-1, the V gene TRBV5-1; D unclear. Germline V gene sequence: CDR1 SGHRS, CDR2 YFSETQ. Trimming left V 0 bases short and J 1 base short, with 10 bases between. There are 15 residues in the CDR3. CDR3 DNA sequence: TGCGCCAGCAGCTTGGCGATTAGGGAGAACACTGAAGCTTTCCTT. Its protein product is CASSLAIRENTEAFL.

This chain joins TRBV28 and TRBJ1-3, with 8 positions matching TRBD1. Trimming removed 6 bases from V and 11 bases from J; junction bases left unmatched: 15. CDR3 size: 15 residues. CDR1 and CDR2 (germline): MDHEN, SYDVKM. CDR3 DNA sequence: TGTGCCAGCAGGGGCGGGACAGGAGGTGGAAATGCCATATATTTT. This translates into CASRGGTGGGNAIYF. Complete variable domain (other parts from reference TRBV28 and TRBJ1-3): DVKVTQSSRYLVKRTGEKVFLECVQDMDHENMFWYRQDPGLGLRLIYFSYDVKMKEKGDIPEGYSVSREKKERFSLILESASTNQTSMYLCASRGGTGGGNAIYFGEGSWLTVV.